A single sample gave rise to the 27 T cell receptor beta chains below, sequenced in a study of cytomegalovirus exposure and HLA in healthy donors. In the PCR, 60 Vbeta and 13 Jbeta primers were used. Data came from immunoSEQ multiplex PCR; TCRdb stores just in-frame clones and leaves some out. The sample comprises approximately 110,000 clones, around two thirds of which are singletons, and over 2.5% rests with the top ten. Sequencing was done on a sample of PBMCs. The receptor source for this set is a man aged 45 to 65 in good health and CMV-seropositive.

The chain recombines TRBV19 with TRBJ2-2; 11 positions agree with TRBD1. The CDR3 length is 14 residues. After removal of 10 bases from V and 6 bases from J, the junction contained 7 bases not matched to a gene. Germline V gives CDR1 LNHDA, CDR2 SQIVND (reference sequence). The CDR3 spells CATWDRGWAGELFF. DNA of the CDR3: TGTGCCACCTGGGACAGGGGGTGGGCCGGGGAGCTGTTTTTT.

CDR3 DNA: TGTGCCAGCAGTGAAGTGGGACTAGCGGGTACTGGAAACACCATATATTTT. This codes for CASSEVGLAGTGNTIYF. The genes are TRBV6-1 and TRBJ1-3; weak D call: TRBD1 (5 bases). Trimming removed 1 base from V and 2 bases from J, with 15 bases in between. The germline V gene has CDR1 MNHNS and CDR2 SASEGT. The CDR3 is 17 residues long.

The chain employs TRBV2 and TRBJ2-5; a possible D gene is TRBD2 (5 bases). Germline loops: CDR1 SNHLY, CDR2 FYNNEI. The CDR3 has 15 amino acids. V lost 2 bases and J 2 bases, leaving 12 bases between the germline ends. The CDR3 sequence is CASSERMRVQETQYF. CDR3 nucleotide sequence: TGTGCCAGCAGTGAAAGGATGAGGGTTCAAGAGACCCAGTACTTC.

V usage is TRBV9 and J usage is TRBJ2-2; 10 bases align to TRBD2. The V gene's germline CDR1 is SGDLS and CDR2 YYNGEE. The J segment lost 4 bases and the V segment lost 0 bases, leaving 3 bases of the junction unmatched. The CDR3 covers 16 residues. CDR3 nucleotide sequence: TGTGCCAGCAGCGTAGACAGCGGGGGGGCCACCGGGGAGCTGTTTTTT. This gives the protein CASSVDSGGATGELFF.

The chain has TRBV2 and TRBJ1-5; 12 positions agree with TRBD1. Germline V gene lookup returns CDR1 SNHLY and CDR2 FYNNEI. With V trimmed by 5 bases and J by 9 bases, 11 bases remained unmatched. There are 16 residues in the CDR3. CDR3 DNA: TGTGCCAGCAGTCCCGGGACAGGGGGCCTCGGGCCGCCCCAGCATTTT. Translation gives CASSPGTGGLGPPQHF. The variable domain in full, completed from reference TRBV2 and TRBJ1-5, reads EPEVTQTPSHQVTQMGQEVILRCVPISNHLYFYWYRQILGQKVEFLVSFYNNEISEKSEIFDDQFSVERPDGSNFTLKIRSTKLEDSAMYFCASSPGTGGLGPPQHFGDGTRLSIL.

CDR3 in DNA: TGTGCCAGCAGCAAAGGAGGTTGTGGCTACACCTTC. Translation: CASSKGGCGYTF. The V and J genes are TRBV21-1 and TRBJ1-2. TRBV21-1 corresponds to a pseudogene. This CDR3 is 12 amino acids long.

This chain links TRBV27 with TRBJ1-5, with TRBD1 as a possible D gene (5 bases). The CDR3 loop spans 15 amino acids. Trimming took off 8 bases at V and 6 bases at J, with 20 bases between the two ends. Germline values: CDR1 MNHEY, CDR2 SMNVEV (reference sequence). Here the CDR3 reads CASAIAGTRSQPQHF. For the CDR3, the DNA is TGTGCCAGCGCAATTGCCGGGACTAGGAGTCAGCCCCAGCATTTT.

A few counts support this clone. This rearrangement joins TRBV5-5 to TRBJ1-5, with D possibly matching TRBD1 (5 bases). Germline CDR1 and CDR2: SGHKS and YYEKEE (reference sequence). The length of the CDR3 is 14 residues. V lost 2 bases and J 5 bases, leaving 11 bases between the germline ends. For the CDR3, the DNA is TGTGCCAGCAGCTTTAGTGGGGGGGATCAGCCCCAGCATTTT. It codes for CASSFSGGDQPQHF.

Turning to this clone: The sample has other DNA sequences that encode this CDR3 too. The chain is built from TRBV19 and TRBJ1-1, with TRBD1 matching 7 bases. V gave up 4 bases and J gave up 4 bases; unmatched junction bases: 6. CDR1 and CDR2 (germline): LNHDA, SQIVND (reference sequence). This CDR3 is 14 amino acids long. The CDR3 is CASSTRTGGTEAFF. The CDR3 DNA is TGTGCCAGTAGTACACGGACAGGCGGCACTGAAGCTTTCTTT.

The gene calls are TRBV18 and TRBJ2-3, with 8 positions matching TRBD1. Germline values: CDR1 KGHSH, CDR2 LQKENI. The CDR3 is 16 amino acids. J gave up 2 bases and V 3 bases, and 7 bases lay outside the gene matches. For the CDR3, the DNA is TGTGCCAGCTCACCCCCGACAGGGGAACACACAGATACGCAGTATTTT. Protein product: CASSPPTGEHTDTQYF. The full variable domain, its missing parts supplied by reference TRBV18 and TRBJ2-3, is NAGVMQNPRHLVRRRGQEARLRCSPMKGHSHVYWYRQLPEEGLKFMVYLQKENIIDESGMPKERFSAEFPKEGPSILRIQQVVRGDSAAYFCASSPPTGEHTDTQYFGPGTRLTVL.

This clone has more than one count but fewer than ten. This rearrangement joins TRBV6-1 to TRBJ2-7, with 9 bases lining up with TRBD1. The CDR3 totals 15 residues. The trim removed 4 bases at V and 6 bases at J, leaving 10 bases unmatched. The germline V gene has CDR1 MNHNS and CDR2 SASEGT. The CDR3 nucleotides are TGTGCCAGCAGTGTCAGTTGGGGGACAGGGATCGAGCAGTACTTC. Protein product: CASSVSWGTGIEQYF.

The chain combines TRBV6-1 with TRBJ2-5; D uncertain. The CDR3 has 15 residues. The V end was cut by 1 base, the J end by 5 bases, with 14 bases between. Germline-derived CDR1 and CDR2 are MNHNS and SASEGT. The CDR3 reads CASSEGNSPPETQYF. CDR3 DNA sequence: TGTGCCAGCAGTGAAGGTAACAGCCCCCCGGAGACCCAGTACTTC.

The CDR3 loop reads CASAKGQVDTGELFF. Here the CDR3 DNA reads TGTGCTAGTGCCAAGGGACAGGTGGACACCGGGGAGCTGTTTTTT. The V call is TRBV12-5, the J call TRBJ2-2; 8 nucleotides line up with TRBD1. This CDR3 is 15 amino acids long. With V trimmed by 7 bases and J by 3 bases, 7 bases remained unmatched. Germline CDR1 LGHNT, CDR2 FRNRAP. Combining the CDR3 with reference TRBV12-5 and TRBJ2-2 gives the whole variable domain DARVTQTPRHKVTEMGQEVTMRCQPILGHNTVFWYRQTMMQGLELLAYFRNRAPLDDSGMPKDRFSAEMPDATLATLKIQPSEPRDSAVYFCASAKGQVDTGELFFGEGSRLTVL.

V is TRBV18 and J is TRBJ1-2; tentative D call: TRBD1 (5 bases). With 0 bases removed from V and 4 bases from J, the gap between germline ends came to 9 bases. Germline CDR1 and CDR2: KGHSH and LQKENI. This CDR3 has 14 amino acids. CDR3 amino acids: CASSPPTGGYGYTF. The CDR3 region has the DNA TGTGCCAGCTCACCACCTACCGGGGGCTATGGCTACACCTTC.

This chain joins TRBV2 and TRBJ1-4; a possible D gene is TRBD1 (5 bases). The CDR3 runs to 14 residues. The V gene's germline CDR1 is SNHLY and CDR2 FYNNEI. V was trimmed by 6 bases and J by 4 bases, leaving 12 bases between them. CDR3 bases: TGTGCCAGCAGGTCCCGGGACTATAATGAAAAACTGTTTTTT. Translated, it gives CASRSRDYNEKLFF.

The chain joins TRBV11-3 to TRBJ2-4, with 11 positions matching TRBD2. Germline CDR1 reads SGHNT; CDR2 reads YENEEA. The CDR3 sequence is 19 residues long. The V segment lost 0 bases and the J segment 0 bases; nucleotides outside the gene matches: 7. Here the CDR3 reads CASSLDPTSGILAKNIQYF. In nucleotides, the CDR3 is TGTGCCAGCAGCTTAGATCCGACTAGCGGGATCCTAGCCAAAAACATTCAGTACTTC.

This chain links TRBV28 with TRBJ2-1; no clear D. The germline gives CDR1 MDHEN, CDR2 SYDVKM. V was cut by 2 bases and J by 7 bases, with 3 bases left in between. CDR3 length equals 11 residues. The CDR3 region is CASSLANEQFF. CDR3 DNA: TGTGCCAGCAGTTTAGCGAATGAGCAGTTCTTC.

The chain couples TRBV10-2 to TRBJ2-7; D may be TRBD1 (7 bases). Germline V CDR1 and CDR2: WSHSY, SAAADI. V dropped 8 bases and J dropped 1 base, with 15 bases sitting between them. The CDR3 runs 14 residues. As DNA, the CDR3 is TGCGCCAGCCAGGGGGAGCGGGCGTCCTACGAGCAGTACTTC. Its translation is CASQGERASYEQYF.

CDR3 region: CASSLASGSSGELFF. The CDR3 DNA is TGTGCCAGCAGCTTAGCTAGCGGGAGCTCCGGGGAGCTGTTTTTT. The chain recombines TRBV7-7 with TRBJ2-2; 9 bases align to TRBD2. The CDR3 contains 15 residues. Looked up from germline, CDR1 is SSHAT and CDR2 is FNYEAQ (reference sequence). J lost 6 bases, V lost 0 bases, and 2 bases had no gene match.

V is TRBV7-9 and J is TRBJ2-1, with D unresolved. V gave up 6 bases and J gave up 15 bases, with 6 bases separating them. Germline loops: CDR1 SEHNR, CDR2 FQNEAQ (reference sequence). This CDR3 is 8 amino acids long. CDR3 bases: TGTGCCAGCAGGTTTAGGTTCTTC. Its translation: CASRFRFF.

This rearrangement joins TRBV19 to TRBJ2-1; 7 bases are shared with TRBD1. From germline, CDR1 is LNHDA and CDR2 SQIVND (reference sequence). The CDR3 sequence is 16 residues long. With V trimmed by 0 bases and J by 7 bases, 9 bases remained unmatched. As DNA, the CDR3 is TGTGCCAGTAGTATAGAGGTGCGGACAGGTTATAATGAGCAGTTCTTC. Translated, it gives CASSIEVRTGYNEQFF.

The rearrangement uses TRBV6-5 and TRBJ1-2; D call uncertain. The germline V gene encodes CDR1 MNHEY and CDR2 SVGAGI. V gave up 4 bases and J gave up 6 bases, with 12 bases separating them. The CDR3 sequence is 13 residues long. CDR3 DNA sequence: TGTGCCAGCAGTTGCTCGGGCGGGGATGGCTACACCTTC. Encoded protein: CASSCSGGDGYTF.

As DNA, the CDR3 is TGTGCCAGCAGCACACGGGGGGGAAGCACAGATACGCAGTATTTT. Translating it yields CASSTRGGSTDTQYF. The chain has TRBV11-2 and TRBJ2-3, with 8 positions matching TRBD2. The V and J ends lost 5 bases and 0 bases, in that order; junction bases with no gene match: 4. In germline, CDR1 is SGHAT, CDR2 FQNNGV. The length of the CDR3 is 15 residues.

This chain connects TRBV11-2 to TRBJ1-2, with 7 bases identical to TRBD1. The CDR3 sequence is 15 residues long. The junction had 7 bases not matched to a gene; V was cut back by 1 base and J by 5 bases. Germline V lookup: CDR1 SGHAT, CDR2 FQNNGV. CDR3 residues: CASSLGAGTVYGYTF. Written as DNA, the CDR3 is TGTGCCAGCAGCTTAGGTGCCGGGACAGTGTATGGCTACACCTTC.

In its sample, this clone was seen once. The chain joins TRBV9 to TRBJ2-3, with 10 bases that match TRBD2. The CDR3 runs to 16 residues. Germline CDR1 and CDR2: SGDLS and YYNGEE. V lost 2 bases, J lost 5 bases, and 8 bases stayed unmatched. The CDR3 spells CASSVSGRAWQDTQYF. The CDR3 region has the DNA TGTGCCAGCAGCGTCAGCGGGAGGGCCTGGCAAGATACGCAGTATTTT.

The J gene is TRBJ1-1, the V gene TRBV5-1; the D gene is possibly TRBD1 (6 bases). The CDR3 is 14 residues long. Germline V gene sequence: CDR1 SGHRS, CDR2 YFSETQ. The V and J ends lost 0 bases and 1 base respectively, with 7 bases between them. CDR3 protein: CASSLGTANTEAFF. The DNA of the CDR3 is TGCGCCAGCAGCTTGGGGACAGCGAACACTGAAGCTTTCTTT.

The rearrangement uses TRBV19 and TRBJ1-2; D not certain. V lost 1 base, J lost 6 bases, and 15 bases lay in between. The CDR3 is 15 amino acids. Germline CDR1 LNHDA, CDR2 SQIVND (reference sequence). CDR3 nucleotide sequence: TGTGCCAGTAGTATAGGGGCAAATATGGGAGATGGCTACACCTTC. It yields the protein CASSIGANMGDGYTF.